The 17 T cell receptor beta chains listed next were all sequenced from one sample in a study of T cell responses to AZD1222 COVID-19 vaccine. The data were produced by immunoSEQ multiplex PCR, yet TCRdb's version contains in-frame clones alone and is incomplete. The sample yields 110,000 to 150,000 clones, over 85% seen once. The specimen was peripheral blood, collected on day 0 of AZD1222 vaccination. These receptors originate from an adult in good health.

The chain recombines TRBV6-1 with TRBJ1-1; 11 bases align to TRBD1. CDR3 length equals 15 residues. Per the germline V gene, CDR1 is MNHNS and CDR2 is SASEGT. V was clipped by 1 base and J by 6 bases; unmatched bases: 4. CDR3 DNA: TGTGCCAGCAGTGAAGATTGGACAGGGGGCGCTGAAGCTTTCTTT. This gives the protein CASSEDWTGGAEAFF.

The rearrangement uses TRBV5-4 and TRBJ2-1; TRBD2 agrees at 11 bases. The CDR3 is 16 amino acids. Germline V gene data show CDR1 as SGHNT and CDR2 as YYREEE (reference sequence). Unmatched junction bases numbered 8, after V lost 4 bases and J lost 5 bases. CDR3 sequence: CASSPGLAAVHNEQFF. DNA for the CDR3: TGTGCCAGCAGCCCGGGACTAGCGGCTGTTCACAATGAGCAGTTCTTC.

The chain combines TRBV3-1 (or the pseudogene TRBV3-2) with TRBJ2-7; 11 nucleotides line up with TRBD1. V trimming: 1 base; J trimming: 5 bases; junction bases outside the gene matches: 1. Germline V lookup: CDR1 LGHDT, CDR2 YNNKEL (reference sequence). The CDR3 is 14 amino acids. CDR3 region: CASSQGTGGDEQYF. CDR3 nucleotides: TGTGCCAGCAGCCAAGGGACAGGGGGCGACGAGCAGTACTTC.

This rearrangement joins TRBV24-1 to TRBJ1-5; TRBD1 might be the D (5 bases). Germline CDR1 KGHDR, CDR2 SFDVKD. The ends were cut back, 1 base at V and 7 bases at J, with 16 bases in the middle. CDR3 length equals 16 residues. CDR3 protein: CATSDFRGRSGQPQHF. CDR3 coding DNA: TGTGCCACCAGTGATTTTAGGGGCCGATCGGGGCAGCCCCAGCATTTT.

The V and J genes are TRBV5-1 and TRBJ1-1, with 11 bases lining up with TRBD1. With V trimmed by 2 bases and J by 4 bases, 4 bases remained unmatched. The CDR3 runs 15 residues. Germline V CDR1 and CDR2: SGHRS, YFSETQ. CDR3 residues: CASSLAGQGGTEAFF. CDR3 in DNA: TGCGCCAGCAGCTTAGCGGGACAGGGGGGCACTGAAGCTTTCTTT. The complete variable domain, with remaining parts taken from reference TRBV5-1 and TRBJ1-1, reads KAGVTQTPRYLIKTRGQQVTLSCSPISGHRSVSWYQQTPGQGLQFLFEYFSETQRNKGNFPGRFSGRQFSNSRSEMNVSTLELGDSALYLCASSLAGQGGTEAFFGQGTRLTVV.

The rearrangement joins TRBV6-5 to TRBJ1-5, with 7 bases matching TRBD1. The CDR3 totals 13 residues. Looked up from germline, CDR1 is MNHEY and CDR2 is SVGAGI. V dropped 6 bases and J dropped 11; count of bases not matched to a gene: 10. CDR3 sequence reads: CASSYGQATAQHF. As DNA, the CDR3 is TGTGCCAGCAGCTACGGACAGGCCACGGCCCAGCATTTT.

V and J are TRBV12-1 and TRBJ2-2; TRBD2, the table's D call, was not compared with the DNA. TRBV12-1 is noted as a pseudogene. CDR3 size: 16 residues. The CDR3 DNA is TGTGCCAGCAGCCAAACCCATAGTCCAACCTACGGGGAGCTGTTTTTT. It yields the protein CASSQTHSPTYGELFF.

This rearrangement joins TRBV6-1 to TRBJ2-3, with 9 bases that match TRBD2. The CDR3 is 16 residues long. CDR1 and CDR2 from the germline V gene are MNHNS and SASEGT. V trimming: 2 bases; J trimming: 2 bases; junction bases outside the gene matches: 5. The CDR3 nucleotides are TGTGCCAGCAGTGAAATGGTAGCGGGAGCCACAGATACGCAGTATTTT. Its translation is CASSEMVAGATDTQYF.

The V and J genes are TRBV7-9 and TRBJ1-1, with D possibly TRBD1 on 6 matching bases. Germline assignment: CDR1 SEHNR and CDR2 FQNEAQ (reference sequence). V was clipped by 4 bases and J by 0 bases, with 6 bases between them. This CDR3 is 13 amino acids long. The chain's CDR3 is CASSYRVNTEAFF. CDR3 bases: TGTGCCAGCAGCTACAGGGTGAACACTGAAGCTTTCTTT.

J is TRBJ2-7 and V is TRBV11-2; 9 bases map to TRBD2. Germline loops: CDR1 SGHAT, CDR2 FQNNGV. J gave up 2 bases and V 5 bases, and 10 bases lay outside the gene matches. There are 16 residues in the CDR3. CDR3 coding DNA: TGTGCCAGCAGCCAGATCGGCGGGAGGGTCCCCTACGAGCAGTACTTC. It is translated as CASSQIGGRVPYEQYF.

The CDR3 loop reads CASSLGLQAFF. CDR3 nucleotide sequence: TGTGCCAGTAGTTTGGGTCTCCAAGCTTTCTTT. The rearrangement joins TRBV19 to TRBJ1-1; D is unclear. Trimming removed 5 bases at V and 9 bases at J, with 10 bases between. Germline CDR1 reads LNHDA; CDR2 reads SQIVND (reference sequence). The CDR3 sequence is 11 residues long.

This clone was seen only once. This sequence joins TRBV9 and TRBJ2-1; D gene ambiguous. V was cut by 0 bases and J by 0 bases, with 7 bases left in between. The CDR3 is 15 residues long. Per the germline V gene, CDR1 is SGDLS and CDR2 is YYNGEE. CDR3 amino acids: CASSVGILSYNEQFF. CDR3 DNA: TGTGCCAGCAGCGTAGGCATCCTCTCCTACAATGAGCAGTTCTTC.

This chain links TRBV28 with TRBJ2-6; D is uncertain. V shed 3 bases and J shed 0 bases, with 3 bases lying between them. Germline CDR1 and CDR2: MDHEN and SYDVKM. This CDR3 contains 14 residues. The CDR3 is CASSFLSGANVLTF. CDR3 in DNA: TGTGCCAGCAGTTTCCTCTCTGGGGCCAACGTCCTGACTTTC.

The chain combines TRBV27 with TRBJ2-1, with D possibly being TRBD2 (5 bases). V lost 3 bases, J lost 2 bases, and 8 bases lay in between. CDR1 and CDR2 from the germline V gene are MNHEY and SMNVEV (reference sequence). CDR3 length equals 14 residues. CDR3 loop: CASSFLAPYNEQFF. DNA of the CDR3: TGTGCCAGCAGTTTCCTAGCTCCCTACAATGAGCAGTTCTTC.

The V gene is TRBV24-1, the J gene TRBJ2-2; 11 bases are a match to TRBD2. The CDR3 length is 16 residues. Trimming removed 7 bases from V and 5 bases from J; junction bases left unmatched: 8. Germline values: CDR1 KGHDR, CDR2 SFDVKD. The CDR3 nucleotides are TGTGCCACCAGCGGCGGGACTAGCGGACATACCGGGGAGCTGTTTTTT. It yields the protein CATSGGTSGHTGELFF.

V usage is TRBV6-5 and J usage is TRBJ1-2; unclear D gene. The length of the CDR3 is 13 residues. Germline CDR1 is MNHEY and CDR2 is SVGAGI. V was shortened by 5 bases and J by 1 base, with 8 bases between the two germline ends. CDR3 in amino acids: CASSPPGNYGYTF. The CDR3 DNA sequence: TGTGCCAGCAGTCCCCCTGGTAACTATGGCTACACCTTC.

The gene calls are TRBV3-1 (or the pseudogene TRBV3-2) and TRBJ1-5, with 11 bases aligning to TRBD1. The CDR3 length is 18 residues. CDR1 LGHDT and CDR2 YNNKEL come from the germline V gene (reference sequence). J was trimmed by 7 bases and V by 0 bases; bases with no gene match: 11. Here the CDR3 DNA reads TGTGCCAGCAGCCAAGATCCCCTGGGACAGGGGGAGAAACAGCCCCAGCATTTT. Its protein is CASSQDPLGQGEKQPQHF.